The 18 T cell receptor beta chains below were found in one sample sequenced in a study of OX40 agonist ivuxolimab in advanced cancers. Data came from immunoSEQ multiplex PCR; TCRdb stores just in-frame clones and leaves some out. The sample has around 36,000 clones, approximately 84% seen once. The material sequenced was CD4+ or CD8+ T cells sorted from blood, taken in a trial of the OX40 agonist ivuxolimab. Every receptor here comes from an adult with an advanced solid tumor such as melanoma, head and neck, liver or kidney cancer.

This chain joins TRBV29-1 and TRBJ2-1; possible D gene TRBD1, 6 bases. The CDR3 contains 11 residues. V was trimmed by 5 bases and J by 9 bases, leaving 11 bases between them. Germline values: CDR1 SQVTM, CDR2 ANQGSEA. The chain's CDR3 is CSVYRAGEQFF. The CDR3 region has the DNA TGCAGCGTTTACAGGGCCGGTGAGCAGTTCTTC.

V gene TRBV29-1 combines with J gene TRBJ2-7; perhaps D is TRBD1 or TRBD2 (7 bases each). Deletions cut 1 base from V and 1 base from J, with 17 bases between. The CDR3 runs to 16 residues. Germline loops: CDR1 SQVTM, CDR2 ANQGSEA. The CDR3 protein is CSVEGEGAGVSYEQYF. The DNA for the CDR3 is TGCAGCGTTGAAGGGGAGGGGGCAGGAGTTTCCTACGAGCAGTACTTC.

The chain combines TRBV18 with TRBJ1-6; TRBD1 might be the D (5 bases). CDR1 is KGHSH and CDR2 is LQKENI in the germline V gene. V dropped 0 bases and J dropped 8 bases, with 17 bases sitting between them. The length of the CDR3 is 17 residues. As DNA, the CDR3 is TGTGCCAGCTCACCACCACTCGGGGGAATGGAAGATTCACCCCTCCACTTT. Its protein is CASSPPLGGMEDSPLHF.

V and J are TRBV9 and TRBJ2-5; 8 bases are shared with TRBD2. The CDR3 extends over 15 amino acids. Germline V gives CDR1 SGDLS, CDR2 YYNGEE. After removal of 4 bases from V and 4 bases from J, the junction contained 9 bases not matched to a gene. Here the CDR3 reads CASSPGGGIGETQYF. As DNA, the CDR3 is TGTGCCAGCAGCCCCGGGGGGGGGATCGGAGAGACCCAGTACTTC.

This chain links TRBV30 with TRBJ1-2, with D maybe TRBD1 (6 bases). The CDR3 has 13 residues. Germline loops: CDR1 GTSNPN, CDR2 SVGIG (reference sequence). V lost 3 bases to trimming and J lost 6 bases, with 14 bases between them. The CDR3 loop reads CAWSKGRGDGYTF. CDR3 DNA: TGTGCCTGGAGCAAGGGCAGGGGCGATGGCTACACCTTC.

This clone was observed a single time. The chain recombines TRBV15 with TRBJ2-1; unclear D gene. V dropped 2 bases and J dropped 4 bases, with 9 bases sitting between them. Germline CDR1 LNHNV, CDR2 YYDKDF (reference sequence). The CDR3 length is 14 residues. The CDR3 is CATSRSDLYNEQFF. DNA for the CDR3: TGTGCCACCAGCAGATCTGACCTTTACAATGAGCAGTTCTTC. Together with reference TRBV15 and TRBJ2-1, the CDR3 gives the full variable domain: DAMVIQNPRYQVTQFGKPVTLSCSQTLNHNVMYWYQQKSSQAPKLLFHYYDKDFNNEADTPDNFQSRRPNTSFCFLDIRSPGLGDTAMYLCATSRSDLYNEQFFGPGTRLTVL.

The gene calls are TRBV29-1 and TRBJ2-3; the D gene could be TRBD1 or TRBD2 (5 bases each). Germline assignment: CDR1 SQVTM and CDR2 ANQGSEA. The CDR3 is 10 residues long. V was trimmed by 7 bases and J by 6 bases, leaving 8 bases between them. The CDR3 sequence is CSGGSDTQYF. In DNA form, the CDR3 reads TGCAGCGGGGGGTCGGATACGCAGTATTTT.

The chain links TRBV5-4 to TRBJ2-7; 9 bases are shared with TRBD1. CDR1 and CDR2 (germline): SGHNT, YYREEE (reference sequence). This CDR3 comprises 15 residues. With V trimmed by 7 bases and J by 5 bases, 13 bases remained unmatched. The CDR3 spells CASSSGHRGLDEQYF. CDR3 bases: TGTGCCAGCTCCTCCGGGCACAGGGGGCTCGACGAGCAGTACTTC. The entire variable domain, with the rest obtained from reference TRBV5-4 and TRBJ2-7, is as follows: ETGVTQSPTHLIKTRGQQVTLRCSSQSGHNTVSWYQQALGQGPQFIFQYYREEENGRGNFPPRFSGLQFPNYSSELNVNALELDDSALYLCASSSGHRGLDEQYFGPGTRLTVT.

The chain has TRBV19 and TRBJ2-7; D could derive from TRBD1 or TRBD2 (6 bases each). Germline lookup yields CDR1 LNHDA and CDR2 SQIVND (reference sequence). Trimming stripped 5 bases from V and 3 bases from J, with 17 bases between. The CDR3 is 15 amino acids. The chain's CDR3 is CASSSVEGGYYEQYF. CDR3 bases: TGTGCCAGTAGTTCAGTAGAGGGGGGTTACTACGAGCAGTACTTC.

V is TRBV12-5 and J is TRBJ2-1; unclear D gene. V was pared by 0 bases and J by 9 bases, with 6 bases between. Per germline, CDR1 LGHNT and CDR2 FRNRAP. This CDR3 spans 12 amino acids. This CDR3 is CASGLVLSEQFF. CDR3 DNA sequence: TGTGCTAGTGGTTTGGTACTCTCTGAGCAGTTCTTC.

This sequence joins TRBV5-1 and TRBJ2-5, with TRBD2 identical over 7 bases. With V trimmed by 2 bases and J by 3 bases, 7 bases remained unmatched. CDR1 SGHRS and CDR2 YFSETQ come from the germline V gene. CDR3 length: 15 residues. The chain's CDR3 is CASSFLLAGEETQYF. The CDR3 bases are TGCGCCAGCAGCTTCCTCCTGGCGGGGGAAGAGACCCAGTACTTC.

In regard to this clone: In the same sample, other DNA sequences code for this CDR3. The chain links TRBV19 to TRBJ1-1; D is perhaps TRBD1 (5 bases). V lost 3 bases and J 7 bases, leaving 6 bases between the germline ends. From germline, CDR1 is LNHDA and CDR2 SQIVND (reference sequence). The CDR3 totals 11 residues. CDR3 coding DNA: TGTGCCAGTAGTATGGGGGGTGAAGCTTTCTTT. Translation gives CASSMGGEAFF.

The chain is built from TRBV5-6 and TRBJ2-2; tentative D call: TRBD2 (6 bases). Germline-derived CDR1 and CDR2 are SGHDT and YYEEEE. The CDR3 extends over 12 amino acids. Trimming removed 4 bases from V and 7 bases from J, with 8 bases in between. CDR3 sequence (DNA): TGTGCCAGCAGCCTCGGGGGCGGGGAGCTGTTTTTT. Its protein is CASSLGGGELFF.

This clone was recorded a few times. The gene calls are TRBV30 and TRBJ1-1; a possible D gene is TRBD1 (5 bases). V was cut by 2 bases and J by 1 base, with 11 bases left in between. CDR3 length equals 14 residues. Germline CDR1 reads GTSNPN; CDR2 reads SVGIG (reference sequence). CDR3 sequence (DNA): TGTGCCTGGAGTCTCGGGACGGGGAACACTGAAGCTTTCTTT. It yields the protein CAWSLGTGNTEAFF.

This chain links TRBV6-1 with TRBJ2-7; a possible D gene is TRBD1 (5 bases). Trimming shortened V by 2 bases and J by 3 bases, and 14 bases separated the two germline ends. Germline CDR1 MNHNS, CDR2 SASEGT. The CDR3 extends over 15 amino acids. The CDR3 spells CASSEMAQGLYEQYF. The DNA of the CDR3 is TGTGCCAGCAGTGAAATGGCGCAGGGCCTCTACGAGCAGTACTTC.

The chain uses TRBV4-3 and TRBJ2-3; D not certain. Between the trimmed V and J ends, which lost 1 base and 4 bases, there was a span of 6 bases. Germline loops: CDR1 LGHNA, CDR2 YSLEER. This CDR3 has 13 residues. CDR3 region: CASSQVWPDTQYF. The CDR3 region has the DNA TGCGCCAGCAGCCAAGTTTGGCCAGATACGCAGTATTTT.

This clone was counted a single time. The chain recombines TRBV5-1 with TRBJ2-7; no firm D call. Germline CDR1 and CDR2: SGHRS and YFSETQ. This CDR3 has 16 amino acids. Trimming shortened V by 0 bases and J by 2 bases, and 15 bases separated the two germline ends. This chain's CDR3 is CASSLAFTTETYEQYF. The CDR3 DNA is TGCGCCAGCAGCTTGGCCTTTACTACCGAAACCTACGAGCAGTACTTC.

The chain recombines TRBV11-2 with TRBJ1-1, with TRBD1 identical over 8 bases. The CDR3 has 16 amino acids. CDR1 SGHAT and CDR2 FQNNGV come from the germline V gene. The V and J ends lost 0 bases and 2 bases, in that order; junction bases with no gene match: 5. CDR3 sequence: CASSLDPGQGNTEAFF. The CDR3 nucleotides are TGTGCCAGCAGCTTAGATCCAGGACAGGGAAACACTGAAGCTTTCTTT.